These T cell receptor beta chains were read from a single sample in a study of lymphopenia after photon versus proton radiotherapy. Sequencing used immunoSEQ multiplex PCR; TCRdb keeps in-frame clones, though not all of them. The profile shows fewer than 50,000 clones, 85% to 90% of them singletons. Sequenced material: peripheral blood, taken from a patient treated with photon-based radiotherapy. Receptor source: a man between 35 and 55 years old with gastric cancer. CDR3s include the opening cysteine and the closing phenylalanine or tryptophan. Fields, in order: J gene, V gene, CDR3 protein.

TRBJ2-5	TRBV7-2	CASSRPNQETQYF
TRBJ2-1	TRBV30	CAWSVQMNEQFF
TRBJ2-1	TRBV5-6	CASSTFTGTTSYNEQFF
TRBJ1-2	TRBV5-1	CASSTDGTGGYGYTF
TRBJ1-1	TRBV7-9	CASSRKNTEAFF
TRBJ2-7	TRBV5-1	CASSFLRDRIYEQYF
TRBJ1-5	TRBV27	CASSSSVRNQPQHF
TRBJ2-7	TRBV18	CASSPGLAGGPSSYEQYF
TRBJ2-5	TRBV6-1	CASSELAGGQETQYF
TRBJ2-3	TRBV7-2	CASSLASGGTDTQYF
TRBJ1-1	TRBV30	CAWSAQGNTEAFF